This TCR beta chain came from a study of Ad26.COV2.S vaccination and SARS-CoV-2 variants. Regarding this clone: The antigen remains undetermined.

With V trimmed by 2 bases and J by 3 bases, 5 bases remained unmatched. The germline V gene encodes CDR1 SGHDT and CDR2 YYEEEE. The CDR3 has 15 residues. Study outcomes and limitations: Compared with placebo recipients, vaccine recipients had higher spike-specific TCR breadth. It was reported that spike-specific CD8+ and CD4+ T cell responses were substantially broad after vaccination.

Repertoires were generated with immunoSEQ multiplex PCR, while TCRdb's copy carries only in-frame clones and drops some. Here the sample spans some 190,000 clones, 87% being singletons. This sample comprised peripheral blood, obtained after recovery from COVID-19. The gene calls are TRBV5-6 and TRBJ1-5, with 7 bases identical to TRBD1. The clonotype originates from a human donor who had recovered from COVID-19. CDR3 residues: CASSFGGGNNQPQHF. CDR3 in DNA: TGTGCCAGCAGCTTTGGAGGGGGCAACAATCAGCCCCAGCATTTT.